The 6 T cell receptor beta chains presented below share a single source sample, sequenced in a study of blood T cell repertoires in COVID-19. TCRdb keeps only in-frame clones here, not all; method: immunoSEQ multiplex PCR. In the table there are 40,000 to 50,000 clones, 65% to 90% of which are singletons. Sequenced material: peripheral blood. These receptors all stem from a woman of 80 years or more with acute or convalescent COVID-19.

The chain recombines TRBV6-1 with TRBJ1-5; TRBD1 agrees at 9 bases. The V gene end was trimmed by 3 bases and the J gene end by 6 bases; junction bases not matched to a gene: 9. The CDR3 contains 16 residues. Germline CDR1 MNHNS, CDR2 SASEGT. The CDR3 region is CASSDLGQGITQPQHF. The CDR3 bases are TGTGCCAGCAGTGATTTAGGACAGGGGATAACTCAGCCCCAGCATTTT.

The chain recombines TRBV1 with TRBJ2-1; no DNA check was done on the table's D call, TRBD2. TRBV1 is given as a pseudogene. This CDR3 has 15 amino acids. CDR3: CTSSPSTSGGGWQFF. The CDR3 DNA is TGCACCAGCAGTCCTTCGACTAGCGGGGGGGGTTGGCAGTTCTTC.

The chain recombines TRBV5-1 with TRBJ1-1; TRBD1 matches 7 bases. This CDR3 region has 14 residues. V shed 7 bases and J 1 base; nucleotides not matched to a gene: 7. Germline lookup yields CDR1 SGHRS and CDR2 YFSETQ. CDR3 sequence reads: CASRIAGGNTEAFF. CDR3 in DNA: TGCGCCAGCCGAATAGCAGGGGGGAACACTGAAGCTTTCTTT.

The rearrangement links TRBV7-6 to TRBJ2-1, with 7 bases lining up with TRBD1. V was pared by 1 base and J by 2 bases, with 8 bases of the junction left unmatched. The germline CDR1 and CDR2 sequences are SGHVS and FNYEAQ. The CDR3 is 17 amino acids. The CDR3 coding sequence is TGTGCCAGCAGCTTAGAAGGGGGCTATCTTCCCTACAATGAGCAGTTCTTC. Residues: CASSLEGGYLPYNEQFF.

The chain employs TRBV3-1 (or the pseudogene TRBV3-2) and TRBJ1-2, with D possibly matching TRBD1 (6 bases). V was clipped by 5 bases and J by 4 bases, with 11 bases between them. The CDR3 is 13 amino acids. Germline V CDR1 and CDR2: LGHDT, YNNKEL (reference sequence). In DNA form, the CDR3 reads TGTGCCAGCAGCGAAGGACAGCTCTATGGCTACACCTTC. Protein sequence: CASSEGQLYGYTF.

The V call is TRBV9, the J call TRBJ1-2; 12 bases align to TRBD1. The junction had 7 bases not matched to a gene; V was cut back by 3 bases and J by 7 bases. The CDR3 runs to 15 residues. Germline V lookup: CDR1 SGDLS, CDR2 YYNGEE. The CDR3 DNA is TGTGCCAGCAGCGCAGGGACAGGGGGCGGCCTTGGCTACACCTTC. This encodes CASSAGTGGGLGYTF.